This is a list of T cell receptor beta chains from one sample in a study of T cell repertoires in breast cancer. MiXCR, run by TCRdb on the emulsion pairing reads, gives a single entry per CDR3 protein. The sample carries roughly 40,000 distinct CDR3 sequences, 45% recorded once. The sample was CD8+ T cells. These receptors were taken from a pool of human donors with breast cancer or a healthy control (not recorded which). CDR3s include the opening cysteine and the closing phenylalanine or tryptophan. D genes are given only for firm matches. Clone size is shown for a subset of rows, as once, few, many or a class of expanded clone.

J gene: TRBJ1-3
D gene: NA
clone size: NA
V gene: TRBV14
CDR3 protein: CASSHTSGLNSGNTIYF
CDR3 DNA: TGTGCCAGCAGCCATACGTCTGGCCTAAACTCTGGAAACACCATATATTTT

J gene: TRBJ2-3
D gene: NA
clone size: NA
V gene: TRBV7-9
CDR3 protein: CASNALSGSEGTDTQYF
CDR3 DNA: TGTGCCAGCAACGCACTCAGCGGTTCAGAAGGTACAGATACGCAGTATTTT

J gene: TRBJ1-1
D gene: NA
clone size: NA
V gene: TRBV20-1
CDR3 protein: CSARGSNTEAFF
CDR3 DNA: TGCAGTGCTAGGGGGTCGAACACTGAAGCTTTCTTT

J gene: TRBJ2-1
D gene: NA
clone size: few
V gene: TRBV12-3/TRBV12-4
CDR3 protein: CASSLDQNEQFF
CDR3 DNA: TGTGCCAGCAGTCTAGATCAGAATGAGCAGTTCTTC

J gene: TRBJ2-3
D gene: TRBD2
clone size: NA
V gene: TRBV20-1
CDR3 protein: CSAASGRGTDTQYF
CDR3 DNA: TGCAGTGCTGCTAGCGGGAGGGGTACAGATACGCAGTATTTT

J gene: TRBJ2-5
D gene: NA
clone size: NA
V gene: TRBV18
CDR3 protein: CASSRLNQLLQETQYF
CDR3 DNA: TGTGCCAGCTCACGACTCAATCAGCTCCTCCAAGAGACCCAGTACTTC

J gene: TRBJ2-1
D gene: TRBD2
clone size: NA
V gene: TRBV20-1
CDR3 protein: CRAIPLAGGYNEQFF
CDR3 DNA: TGCAGAGCTATCCCACTAGCGGGAGGGTACAATGAGCAGTTCTTC

J gene: TRBJ1-2
D gene: TRBD1
clone size: few
V gene: TRBV20-1
CDR3 protein: CSAEQGAHGYTF
CDR3 DNA: TGCAGTGCGGAACAGGGGGCGCACGGCTACACCTTC

J gene: TRBJ1-5
D gene: NA
clone size: few
V gene: TRBV4-2
CDR3 protein: CASSQDRPGGQPQHF
CDR3 DNA: TGTGCCAGCAGCCAAGATCGCCCGGGGGGGCAGCCCCAGCATTTT

J gene: TRBJ2-5
D gene: TRBD2
clone size: NA
V gene: TRBV20-1
CDR3 protein: CSARPVVSGGPSRSQETQYF
CDR3 DNA: TGCAGTGCTAGACCCGTAGTGAGCGGGGGGCCCAGCCGGTCCCAAGAGACCCAGTACTTC

J gene: TRBJ2-3
D gene: TRBD1
clone size: few
V gene: TRBV19
CDR3 protein: CASSPKGQGTDTQYF
CDR3 DNA: TGTGCCAGTAGTCCCAAGGGACAGGGCACAGATACGCAGTATTTT

J gene: TRBJ2-1
D gene: NA
clone size: few
V gene: TRBV14
CDR3 protein: CASSLNHRGEQFF
CDR3 DNA: TGTGCCAGCAGCCTTAACCACCGGGGTGAGCAGTTCTTC

J gene: TRBJ1-1
D gene: NA
clone size: NA
V gene: TRBV5-1
CDR3 protein: CASSLVRGYTEAFF
CDR3 DNA: TGCGCCAGCAGCTTGGTCCGGGGGTACACTGAAGCTTTCTTT

J gene: TRBJ2-1
D gene: TRBD1
clone size: few
V gene: TRBV27
CDR3 protein: CASIRRAGGIDEQFF
CDR3 DNA: TGTGCCAGCATCCGCAGGGCAGGGGGCATCGATGAGCAGTTCTTC

J gene: TRBJ2-5
D gene: TRBD1
clone size: few
V gene: TRBV7-9
CDR3 protein: CASSLPLTGGWETQYF
CDR3 DNA: TGTGCCAGCAGCTTGCCCCTAACAGGGGGCTGGGAGACCCAGTACTTC

J gene: TRBJ2-7
D gene: NA
clone size: few
V gene: TRBV4-2
CDR3 protein: CASSQVGTGPYEQYF
CDR3 DNA: TGTGCCAGCAGCCAAGTTGGGACGGGGCCCTACGAGCAGTACTTC

J gene: TRBJ1-2
D gene: NA
clone size: NA
V gene: TRBV10-3
CDR3 protein: CAISASSGHHGYTF
CDR3 DNA: TGTGCCATCAGTGCTAGTTCTGGACATCATGGCTACACCTTC

J gene: TRBJ2-7
D gene: NA
clone size: NA
V gene: TRBV5-1
CDR3 protein: CASSLDRGGYEQYF
CDR3 DNA: TGCGCCAGCAGCTTGGATAGGGGAGGCTACGAGCAGTACTTC

J gene: TRBJ2-1
D gene: TRBD2
clone size: NA
V gene: TRBV9
CDR3 protein: CASSVGTSGYNEQFF
CDR3 DNA: TGTGCCAGCAGCGTCGGGACTAGCGGATACAATGAGCAGTTCTTC

J gene: TRBJ2-1
D gene: NA
clone size: NA
V gene: TRBV7-3
CDR3 protein: CASSLTVNNEQFF
CDR3 DNA: TGTGCCAGCAGCCTAACGGTAAACAATGAGCAGTTCTTC

J gene: TRBJ2-1
D gene: TRBD2
clone size: NA
V gene: TRBV6-2/TRBV6-3
CDR3 protein: CASSYYRRGLAGVDEQFF
CDR3 DNA: TGTGCCAGCAGTTACTATCGCAGGGGACTAGCGGGAGTCGATGAGCAGTTCTTC

J gene: TRBJ1-3
D gene: TRBD1
clone size: NA
V gene: TRBV27
CDR3 protein: CASSFGGTGSGNTIYF
CDR3 DNA: TGTGCCAGCAGTTTCGGCGGGACAGGGTCGGGAAACACCATATATTTT

J gene: TRBJ1-1
D gene: NA
clone size: NA
V gene: TRBV2
CDR3 protein: CASSASLGTSEAFF
CDR3 DNA: TGTGCCAGCAGTGCTAGCTTGGGGACCTCTGAAGCTTTCTTT

J gene: TRBJ1-1
D gene: NA
clone size: few
V gene: TRBV12-3/TRBV12-4
CDR3 protein: CASRRQGLRTEAFF
CDR3 DNA: TGTGCCAGCAGGCGTCAGGGGTTAAGGACTGAAGCTTTCTTT

J gene: TRBJ2-5
D gene: NA
clone size: NA
V gene: TRBV12-3/TRBV12-4
CDR3 protein: CASSLSWTAQETQYF
CDR3 DNA: TGTGCCAGCAGTTTGTCCTGGACAGCCCAAGAGACCCAGTACTTC

J gene: TRBJ2-1
D gene: TRBD1
clone size: NA
V gene: TRBV10-3
CDR3 protein: CAISELPQGPPSFEQFF
CDR3 DNA: TGTGCCATCAGTGAGCTTCCACAGGGGCCCCCTAGCTTTGAGCAGTTCTTC

J gene: TRBJ1-1
D gene: NA
clone size: NA
V gene: TRBV27
CDR3 protein: CASSPETETTEAFF
CDR3 DNA: TGTGCCAGCAGTCCCGAAACAGAAACCACTGAAGCTTTCTTT

J gene: TRBJ1-1
D gene: NA
clone size: NA
V gene: TRBV27
CDR3 protein: CANSLRVFTEAFF
CDR3 DNA: TGTGCCAACAGTTTAAGGGTCTTTACTGAAGCTTTCTTT

J gene: TRBJ2-7
D gene: TRBD1
clone size: few
V gene: TRBV7-9
CDR3 protein: CASSSTGGWEQYF
CDR3 DNA: TGTGCCAGCAGCTCGACAGGGGGCTGGGAGCAGTACTTC